This T cell receptor (beta chain) was sequenced in a study of shared clonotypes between healthy human individuals. Trimming cost V 7 bases and J 5 bases, with 21 bases left between them. The length of the CDR3 is 15 residues. Germline V gene data show CDR1 as SNHLY and CDR2 as FYNNEI. Produced via immunoSEQ multiplex PCR; TCRdb's table is partial and in-frame only. The data show 300,000 or so clones, approximately 74% seen once. The chain carries TRBV2 and TRBJ2-7, with D tentatively TRBD1 (5 bases). This sequence originates from a young man in good health. Sample: memory CD4+ T cells sorted from blood. Specified subset: CD45RA-negative fraction. The CDR3 bases are TGTGCCAGCACCCGGTTATCAGGGAATTCCCACGAGCAGTACTTC. Translated: CASTRLSGNSHEQYF.